The sequence of this TCR beta chain was determined in a study of CD8 T cells in ankylosing spondylitis. CDR3 length: 15 amino acids. Germline assignment: CDR1 DFQATT and CDR2 SNEGSKA (reference sequence). Trimming cost V 5 bases and J 1 base, with 16 bases left between them. TCRdb re-analysed the 5' RACE reads in MiXCR, keeping a single row per CDR3 protein. The sample includes over 600,000 distinct CDR3 sequences, around 17% of them seen just once. Study-wide findings and caveats: A motif in TCR beta, a set of 8 or 9 highly homologous variants, appeared characteristic of ankylosing spondylitis blood.

Regarding this clonotype: The antigen remains unidentified.

The TCR sequence derives from a male donor with ankylosing spondylitis. Sequencing was carried out using blood, either unsorted or a sorted T cell fraction (not recorded which). The chain recombines TRBV20-1 with TRBJ2-3; D gene unclear. The CDR3: CSARRPEEGTDTQYF. CDR3 DNA: TGCAGTGCTCGCAGACCGGAAGAAGGCACAGATACGCAGTATTTT.